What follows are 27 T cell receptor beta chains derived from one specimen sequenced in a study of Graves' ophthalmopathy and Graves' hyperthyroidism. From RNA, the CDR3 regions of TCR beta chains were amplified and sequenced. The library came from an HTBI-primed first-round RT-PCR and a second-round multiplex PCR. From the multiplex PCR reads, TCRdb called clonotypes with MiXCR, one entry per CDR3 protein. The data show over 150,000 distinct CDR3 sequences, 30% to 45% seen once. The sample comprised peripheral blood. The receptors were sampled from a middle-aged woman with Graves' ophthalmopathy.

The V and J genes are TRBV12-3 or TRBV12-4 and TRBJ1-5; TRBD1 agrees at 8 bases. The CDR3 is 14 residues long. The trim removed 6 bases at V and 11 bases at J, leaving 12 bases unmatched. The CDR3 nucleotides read TGTGCCAGCAGCTCCGGACAGGGACTCACCGCCCAGCATTTT. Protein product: CASSSGQGLTAQHF.

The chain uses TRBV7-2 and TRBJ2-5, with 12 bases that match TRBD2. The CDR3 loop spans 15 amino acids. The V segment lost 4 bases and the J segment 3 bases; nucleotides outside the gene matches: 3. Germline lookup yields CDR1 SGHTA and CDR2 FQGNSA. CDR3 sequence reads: CASSSRTSGKETQYF. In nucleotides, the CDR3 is TGTGCCAGCAGCTCAAGGACTAGCGGGAAAGAGACCCAGTACTTC.

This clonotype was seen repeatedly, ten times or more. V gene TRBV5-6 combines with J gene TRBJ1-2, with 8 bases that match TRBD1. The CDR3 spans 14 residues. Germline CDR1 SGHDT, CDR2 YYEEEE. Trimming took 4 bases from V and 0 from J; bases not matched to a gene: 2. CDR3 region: CASSVDRANYGYTF. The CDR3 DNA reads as TGTGCCAGCAGCGTGGACAGGGCTAACTATGGCTACACCTTC. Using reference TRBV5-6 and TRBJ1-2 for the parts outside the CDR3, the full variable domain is DAGVTQSPTHLIKTRGQQVTLRCSPKSGHDTVSWYQQALGQGPQFIFQYYEEEERQRGNFPDRFSGHQFPNYSSELNVNALLLGDSALYLCASSVDRANYGYTFGSGTRLTVV.

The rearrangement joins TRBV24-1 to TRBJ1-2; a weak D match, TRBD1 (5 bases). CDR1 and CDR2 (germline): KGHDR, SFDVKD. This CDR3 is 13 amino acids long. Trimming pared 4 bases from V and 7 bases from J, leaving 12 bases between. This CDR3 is CATSEPQGFGYTF. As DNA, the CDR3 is TGTGCCACCAGTGAACCTCAGGGATTTGGCTACACCTTC.

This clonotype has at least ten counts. CDR3 amino acids: CASKGTGQNLGSIQPQHF. CDR3 DNA: TGTGCCAGCAAGGGGACAGGGCAAAATCTGGGATCTATTCAGCCCCAGCATTTT. The chain recombines TRBV2 with TRBJ1-5, with 9 nucleotides matching TRBD1. After removal of 7 bases from V and 6 bases from J, the junction contained 19 bases not matched to a gene. The CDR3 covers 18 residues. Germline loops: CDR1 SNHLY, CDR2 FYNNEI. Filled out from reference TRBV2 and TRBJ1-5, the complete variable domain reads EPEVTQTPSHQVTQMGQEVILRCVPISNHLYFYWYRQILGQKVEFLVSFYNNEISEKSEIFDDQFSVERPDGSNFTLKIRSTKLEDSAMYFCASKGTGQNLGSIQPQHFGDGTRLSIL.

CDR3 coding DNA: TGTGCCAGTAGTGTACAGGGCCCGAACACCGGGGAGCTGTTTTTT. Translation gives CASSVQGPNTGELFF. The chain recombines TRBV19 with TRBJ2-2; TRBD1 might be the D (6 bases). Per germline, CDR1 LNHDA and CDR2 SQIVND (reference sequence). This CDR3 comprises 15 residues. Trimming stripped 5 bases from V and 0 bases from J, with 10 bases between.

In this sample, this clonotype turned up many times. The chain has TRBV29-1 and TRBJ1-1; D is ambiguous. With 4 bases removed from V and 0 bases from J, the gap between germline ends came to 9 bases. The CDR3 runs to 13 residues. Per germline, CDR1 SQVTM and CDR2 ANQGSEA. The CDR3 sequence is CSVVVYLNTEAFF. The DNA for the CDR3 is TGCAGCGTTGTGGTATACCTGAACACTGAAGCTTTCTTT.

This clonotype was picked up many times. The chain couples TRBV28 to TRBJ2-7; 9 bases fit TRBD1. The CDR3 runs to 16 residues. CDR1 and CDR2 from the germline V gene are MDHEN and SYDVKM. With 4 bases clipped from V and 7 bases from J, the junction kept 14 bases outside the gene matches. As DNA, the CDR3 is TGTGCCAGCAGTTCAACCCCCCACAGGGGGCAGAGGGAGCAGTACTTC. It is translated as CASSSTPHRGQREQYF.

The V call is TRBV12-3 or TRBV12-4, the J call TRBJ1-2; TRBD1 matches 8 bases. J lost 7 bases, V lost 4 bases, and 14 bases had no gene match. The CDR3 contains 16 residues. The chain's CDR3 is CASSSSLGQGRFGYTF. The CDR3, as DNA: TGTGCCAGCAGTTCCTCACTAGGACAGGGACGGTTTGGCTACACCTTC.

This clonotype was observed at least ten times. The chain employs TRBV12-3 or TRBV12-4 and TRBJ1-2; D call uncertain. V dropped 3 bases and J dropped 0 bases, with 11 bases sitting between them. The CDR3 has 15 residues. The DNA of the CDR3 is TGTGCCAGCAGTTTCAGCGCAGGCCCTAACTATGGCTACACCTTC. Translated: CASSFSAGPNYGYTF.

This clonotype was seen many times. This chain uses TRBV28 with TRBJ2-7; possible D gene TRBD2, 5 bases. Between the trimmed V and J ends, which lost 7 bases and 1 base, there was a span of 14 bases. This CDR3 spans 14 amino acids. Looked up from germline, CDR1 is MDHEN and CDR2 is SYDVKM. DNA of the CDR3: TGTGCCAGCACACACGGGGATGGATCCTACGAGCAGTACTTC. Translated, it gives CASTHGDGSYEQYF.

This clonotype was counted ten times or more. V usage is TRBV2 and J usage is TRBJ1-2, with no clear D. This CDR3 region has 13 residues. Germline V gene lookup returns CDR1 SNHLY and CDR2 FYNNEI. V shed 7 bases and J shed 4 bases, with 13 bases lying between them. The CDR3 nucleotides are TGTGCCAGCACAAAACGCGCAGTCTATGGCTACACCTTC. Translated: CASTKRAVYGYTF.

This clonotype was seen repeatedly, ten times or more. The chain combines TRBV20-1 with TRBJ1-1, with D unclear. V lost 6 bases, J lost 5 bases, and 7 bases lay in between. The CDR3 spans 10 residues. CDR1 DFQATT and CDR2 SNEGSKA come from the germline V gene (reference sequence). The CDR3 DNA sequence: TGCAGTGCGGCGTATACTGAAGCTTTCTTT. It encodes CSAAYTEAFF.

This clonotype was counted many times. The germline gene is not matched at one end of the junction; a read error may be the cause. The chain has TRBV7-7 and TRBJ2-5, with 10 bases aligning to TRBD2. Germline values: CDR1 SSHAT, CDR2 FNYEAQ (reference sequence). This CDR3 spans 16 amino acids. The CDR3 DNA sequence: TGTGCTAGCAGCGTGACGGGACTAGCGAACCAAGAGACCCAGTACTTC. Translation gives CASSVTGLANQETQYF.

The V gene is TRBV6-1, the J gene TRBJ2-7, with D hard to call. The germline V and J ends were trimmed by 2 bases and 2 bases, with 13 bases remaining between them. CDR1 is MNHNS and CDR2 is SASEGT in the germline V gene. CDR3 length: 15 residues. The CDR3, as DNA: TGTGCCAGCAGTGAATTGGCCACGAGCGCCTACGAGCAGTACTTC. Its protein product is CASSELATSAYEQYF.

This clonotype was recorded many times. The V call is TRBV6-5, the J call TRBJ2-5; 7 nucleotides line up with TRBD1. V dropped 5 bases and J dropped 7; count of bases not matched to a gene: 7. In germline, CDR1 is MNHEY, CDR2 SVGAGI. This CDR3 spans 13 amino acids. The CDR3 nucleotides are TGTGCCAGCAGTCCCGACAGGGTAGGGACCCAGTACTTC. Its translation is CASSPDRVGTQYF.

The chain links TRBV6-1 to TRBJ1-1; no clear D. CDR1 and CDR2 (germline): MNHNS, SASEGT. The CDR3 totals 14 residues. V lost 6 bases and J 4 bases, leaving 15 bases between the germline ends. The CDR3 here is CASRPSTRRTEAFF. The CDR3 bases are TGTGCCAGCAGACCCTCGACAAGGCGCACTGAAGCTTTCTTT.

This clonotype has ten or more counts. CDR3 nucleotide sequence: TGTGCCACCGGGGACAGTACCACAGATACGCAGTATTTT. As protein: CATGDSTTDTQYF. The V call is TRBV28, the J call TRBJ2-3; 7 bases agree with TRBD1. With V trimmed by 10 bases and J by 2 bases, 6 bases remained unmatched. Germline V CDR1 and CDR2: MDHEN, SYDVKM. The CDR3 consists of 13 residues.

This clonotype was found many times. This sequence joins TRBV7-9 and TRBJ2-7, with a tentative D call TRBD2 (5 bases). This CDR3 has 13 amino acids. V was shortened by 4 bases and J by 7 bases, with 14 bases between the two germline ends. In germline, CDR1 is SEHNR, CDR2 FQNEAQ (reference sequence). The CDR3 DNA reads TGTGCCAGCAGCTCGAGCGGAGGAGTAGAGCAGTACTTC. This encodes CASSSSGGVEQYF. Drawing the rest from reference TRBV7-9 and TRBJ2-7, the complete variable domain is DTGVSQNPRHKITKRGQNVTFRCDPISEHNRLYWYRQTLGQGPEFLTYFQNEAQLEKSRLLSDRFSAERPKGSFSTLEIQRTEQGDSAMYLCASSSSGGVEQYFGPGTRLTVT.

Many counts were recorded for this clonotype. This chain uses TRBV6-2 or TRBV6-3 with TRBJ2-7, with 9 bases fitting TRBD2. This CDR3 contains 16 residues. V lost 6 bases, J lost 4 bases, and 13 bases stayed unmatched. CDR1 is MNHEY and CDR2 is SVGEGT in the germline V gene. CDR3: CASSPYQPSGVYEQYF. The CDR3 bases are TGTGCCAGCAGCCCATACCAGCCTAGCGGGGTATACGAGCAGTACTTC.

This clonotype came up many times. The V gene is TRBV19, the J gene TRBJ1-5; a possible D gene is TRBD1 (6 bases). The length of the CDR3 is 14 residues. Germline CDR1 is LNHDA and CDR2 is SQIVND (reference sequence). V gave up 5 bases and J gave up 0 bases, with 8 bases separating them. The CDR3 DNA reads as TGTGCCAGTAGTGTACAGGGTAGCAATCAGCCCCAGCATTTT. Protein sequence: CASSVQGSNQPQHF.

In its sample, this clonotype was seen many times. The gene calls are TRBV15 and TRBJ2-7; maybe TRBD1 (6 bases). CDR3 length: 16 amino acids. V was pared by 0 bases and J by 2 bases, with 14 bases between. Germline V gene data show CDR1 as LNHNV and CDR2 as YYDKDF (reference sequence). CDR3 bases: TGTGCCACCAGCAGAGATAGGGGGAGCCTACCCTACGAGCAGTACTTC. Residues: CATSRDRGSLPYEQYF. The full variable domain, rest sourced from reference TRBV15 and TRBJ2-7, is DAMVIQNPRYQVTQFGKPVTLSCSQTLNHNVMYWYQQKSSQAPKLLFHYYDKDFNNEADTPDNFQSRRPNTSFCFLDIRSPGLGDTAMYLCATSRDRGSLPYEQYFGPGTRLTVT.

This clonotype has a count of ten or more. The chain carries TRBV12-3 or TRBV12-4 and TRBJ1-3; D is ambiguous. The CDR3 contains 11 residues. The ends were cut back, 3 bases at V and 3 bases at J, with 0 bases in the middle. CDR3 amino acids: CASSFGNTIYF. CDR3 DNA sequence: TGTGCCAGCAGTTTTGGAAACACCATATATTTT.

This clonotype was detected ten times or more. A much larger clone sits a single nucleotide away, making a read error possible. The CDR3 nucleotides are TGTGCCAGCAGCTTGATCCCACACCTTCCCCAAGAGACCCAGTACTTC. Translating it yields CASSLIPHLPQETQYF. The V and J genes are TRBV11-2 and TRBJ2-5; unclear D gene. Trimming cost V 3 bases and J 1 base, with 15 bases left between them. The CDR3 runs to 16 residues. In germline, CDR1 is SGHAT, CDR2 FQNNGV.

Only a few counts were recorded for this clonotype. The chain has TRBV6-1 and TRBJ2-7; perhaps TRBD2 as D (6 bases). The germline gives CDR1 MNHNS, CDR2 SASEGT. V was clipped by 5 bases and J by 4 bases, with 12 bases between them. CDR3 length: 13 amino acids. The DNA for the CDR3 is TGTGCCAGCAGTAGGGGAGGTCAGTACGAGCAGTACTTC. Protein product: CASSRGGQYEQYF.

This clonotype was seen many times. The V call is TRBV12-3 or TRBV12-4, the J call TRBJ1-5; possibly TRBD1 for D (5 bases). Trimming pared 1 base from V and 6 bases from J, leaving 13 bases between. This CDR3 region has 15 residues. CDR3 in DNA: TGTGCCAGCAGTTTAGAGGCCCGCGGGGGTCAGCCCCAGCATTTT. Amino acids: CASSLEARGGQPQHF.

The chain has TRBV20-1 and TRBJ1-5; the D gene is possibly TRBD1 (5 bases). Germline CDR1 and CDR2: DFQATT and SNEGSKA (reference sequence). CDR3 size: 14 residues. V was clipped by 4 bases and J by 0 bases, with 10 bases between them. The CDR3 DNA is TGCAGTGCTACCAGGGTTGTTAGCAATCAGCCCCAGCATTTT. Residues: CSATRVVSNQPQHF.